This entry is about one T cell receptor (beta chain). What it binds is unknown. The data are from a study of vaccination effects on CD4 cells after COVID-19. Study background: Samples gathered post-vaccine arrived a median of 72 days past the second dose.

Germline CDR1 reads MNHEY; CDR2 reads SVGAGI. V lost 6 bases, J lost 5 bases, and 4 bases stayed unmatched. The CDR3 extends over 14 amino acids. Antigen-specific CD4+ T cells were expanded with viral peptide pools in the ViraFEST assay before sequencing. On day 10 of culture, CD4+ T cells were separated out. The cohort was immunized with two doses of either the BNT162b2 or mRNA-1273 vaccine. Some clones are missing from TCRdb's copy, which holds only in-frame ones; the method was immunoSEQ multiplex PCR. The sample lists approximately 83,000 clones; under 80% were seen once. The starting material was CD4+ T cells from PBMCs cultured with HCoV-OC43 spike peptides, obtained after COVID-19 vaccination. Subset of the sample: HCoV-OC43 spike overlapping peptide pool stimulation. The gene calls are TRBV6-5 and TRBJ2-1, with 10 bases that match TRBD2. This TCR was sampled from a human donor who received a COVID-19 vaccine. CDR3 in DNA: TGTGCCAGCAGGGCTAGCGGGGGAAACAATGAGCAGTTCTTC. Encoded protein: CASRASGGNNEQFF.